The 12 T cell receptor beta chains below all came from one sample that was sequenced in a study of blood T cell repertoires in COVID-19. The table came from immunoSEQ multiplex PCR; TCRdb's copy has only in-frame clones and leaves some out. Of a few hundred thousand clones in the sample, 90% were seen once. Sequencing input: PBMCs or T cells enriched from blood (not recorded which). These receptors originate from a man aged 18 to 30 who had recovered from COVID-19.

V is TRBV5-1 and J is TRBJ1-5; D is undetermined. The CDR3 spans 14 residues. Germline-derived CDR1 and CDR2 are SGHRS and YFSETQ. V was trimmed by 4 bases and J by 6 bases, leaving 14 bases between them. The DNA for the CDR3 is TGCGCCAGCAGCCCGGTCCCTACCGGTCAGCCCCAGCATTTT. Its translation is CASSPVPTGQPQHF. Full variable domain (remainder filled in from reference TRBV5-1 and TRBJ1-5): KAGVTQTPRYLIKTRGQQVTLSCSPISGHRSVSWYQQTPGQGLQFLFEYFSETQRNKGNFPGRFSGRQFSNSRSEMNVSTLELGDSALYLCASSPVPTGQPQHFGDGTRLSIL.

The gene calls are TRBV3-1 (or the pseudogene TRBV3-2) and TRBJ1-1; tentatively, D is TRBD1 (6 bases). Germline V gives CDR1 LGHDT, CDR2 YNNKEL (reference sequence). The V end was cut by 1 base, the J end by 1 base, with 10 bases between. The CDR3 loop spans 15 amino acids. The CDR3 loop reads CASSQAGTRNTEAFF. DNA for the CDR3: TGTGCCAGCAGCCAAGCCGGGACAAGGAACACTGAAGCTTTCTTT.

The chain has TRBV7-9 and TRBJ1-6; D possibly corresponds to TRBD1 (6 bases). The germline V gene encodes CDR1 SEHNR and CDR2 FQNEAQ (reference sequence). The CDR3 contains 17 residues. Between the trimmed V and J ends, which lost 3 bases and 0 bases, there was a span of 12 bases. The CDR3 loop reads CASSFRGRSSYNSPLHF. CDR3 bases: TGTGCCAGCAGCTTCAGGGGAAGGAGCTCCTATAATTCACCCCTCCACTTT.

The chain recombines TRBV19 with TRBJ1-1; D is possibly TRBD1 (6 bases). Germline CDR1 and CDR2: LNHDA and SQIVND (reference sequence). This CDR3 has 13 residues. Trimming pared 5 bases from V and 3 bases from J, leaving 10 bases between. CDR3 coding DNA: TGTGCCAGTAGTCACAGGGTGGACACTGAAGCTTTCTTT. Translated: CASSHRVDTEAFF.

The rearrangement uses TRBV6-6 and TRBJ1-5; 9 bases are a match to TRBD1. The CDR3 is 19 residues long. Germline V CDR1 and CDR2: MNHNY, SVGAGI (reference sequence). The J segment lost 1 base and the V segment lost 5 bases, leaving 15 bases of the junction unmatched. CDR3 protein: CASSPPGTGIRLSNQPQHF. The CDR3 DNA sequence: TGTGCCAGCAGTCCCCCCGGGACAGGGATTCGTTTAAGCAATCAGCCCCAGCATTTT.

This chain links TRBV19 with TRBJ1-5; D is unclear. Trimming stripped 5 bases from V and 0 bases from J, with 8 bases between. The length of the CDR3 is 14 residues. Germline lookup yields CDR1 LNHDA and CDR2 SQIVND (reference sequence). In nucleotides, the CDR3 is TGTGCCAGTAGTTCTCCTTATAGCAATCAGCCCCAGCATTTT. It specifies CASSSPYSNQPQHF.

The chain carries TRBV19 and TRBJ1-4, with 10 bases aligning to TRBD1. Germline V gene sequence: CDR1 LNHDA, CDR2 SQIVND (reference sequence). V shed 5 bases and J 8 bases; nucleotides not matched to a gene: 8. There are 15 residues in the CDR3. CDR3 coding DNA: TGTGCCAGTAGTCCCTTGACAGGGGGCGTAGAAAAACTGTTTTTT. This codes for CASSPLTGGVEKLFF.

This chain uses TRBV11-2 with TRBJ2-7; TRBD2 matches at 9 bases. The CDR3 consists of 18 residues. V shed 4 bases, J shed 1 base, and the junction held 14 bases outside the gene matches. Per germline, CDR1 SGHAT and CDR2 FQNNGV. CDR3 region: CASSSKGTSLGGSYEQYF. CDR3 nucleotides: TGTGCCAGCAGCTCCAAGGGGACTAGCTTAGGGGGGTCCTACGAGCAGTACTTC.

The V gene is TRBV19, the J gene TRBJ2-2; D unresolved. Germline lookup yields CDR1 LNHDA and CDR2 SQIVND (reference sequence). The CDR3 has 13 amino acids. With 4 bases removed from V and 6 bases from J, the gap between germline ends came to 9 bases. This CDR3 is CASSTQVAGELFF. Here the CDR3 DNA reads TGTGCCAGTAGTACTCAGGTCGCCGGGGAGCTGTTTTTT.

The genes are TRBV9 and TRBJ2-5; TRBD1 matches 7 bases. Germline V CDR1 and CDR2: SGDLS, YYNGEE. The CDR3 contains 15 residues. V was clipped by 3 bases and J by 2 bases; unmatched bases: 7. The CDR3 DNA reads as TGTGCCAGCAGCGCCCGACAGGGCGTGCAAGAGACCCAGTACTTC. Encoded protein: CASSARQGVQETQYF.

The gene calls are TRBV7-9 and TRBJ1-2; D ambiguous. The CDR3 totals 16 residues. Germline V lookup: CDR1 SEHNR, CDR2 FQNEAQ (reference sequence). Trimming stripped 0 bases from V and 2 bases from J, with 13 bases between. CDR3 in DNA: TGTGCCAGCAGCTTAGCGCTCGGGTATGCGAACTATGGCTACACCTTC. Translating it yields CASSLALGYANYGYTF.

J is TRBJ2-4 and V is TRBV28; D gene uncertain. The V end lost 6 bases, the J end lost 0 bases, and 12 bases lay between the germline ends. The CDR3 totals 15 residues. In germline, CDR1 is MDHEN, CDR2 SYDVKM. CDR3 residues: CASRTSQLAKNIQYF. CDR3 sequence (DNA): TGTGCCAGCAGGACTTCTCAGCTAGCCAAAAACATTCAGTACTTC.